The clone carrying this T cell receptor (beta chain) was counted at least ten times. No antigen is known for it. This CDR3 contains 13 residues. V was shortened by 4 bases and J by 2 bases, with 9 bases between the two germline ends. CDR1 is SGHAT and CDR2 is FQNNGV in the germline V gene. The source material, RNA transcripts, was used to amplify TCR beta CDR3 regions. HTBI primers were employed in a first-round RT-PCR of the TCR CDR3. From the multiplex PCR reads, TCRdb called clonotypes with MiXCR, one entry per CDR3 protein. The sample lists roughly 250,000 distinct CDR3 sequences; roughly 22% were seen once. This entry comes from a study of T cells in Graves' hyperthyroidism and ophthalmopathy. Uncontrolled infection, other autoimmune disease, pregnancy or lactation disqualified patients from enrolment. Study observations and caveats: Ophthalmopathy cases were set apart from stable hyperthyroidism by a 13 V-J model.

The sample comprised blood. The V and J genes are TRBV11-2 and TRBJ2-7, with D possibly being TRBD2 (5 bases). This TCR came from a young man with Graves' ophthalmopathy. The DNA of the CDR3 is TGTGCCAGCAGCTCTAACGGGGCCTACGAGCAGTACTTC. Its protein is CASSSNGAYEQYF.